This TCR beta chain stems from a study of T cells after yellow fever vaccination. Points from the study as a whole: The CD4 and CD8 compartments had a small share of their clonotypes in common. Sorted repertoires could include abundant contaminating clonotypes from bulk cells.

TCRdb reprocessed the 5' RACE reads with MiXCR, giving one entry per CDR3 protein. The table lists 300,000 to 350,000 distinct CDR3 sequences, roughly 4% of them singletons. The length of the CDR3 is 13 residues. V lost 3 bases, J lost 3 bases, and 8 bases lay in between. CDR1 LNHDA and CDR2 SQIVND come from the germline V gene (reference sequence). This clonotype was seen only a few times. The antigen is not known. The receptor was isolated from a man aged 18 to 29 who received the YFV17D yellow fever vaccine. The material was PBMCs, obtained 5 days after the yellow fever booster vaccination. The chain recombines TRBV19 with TRBJ2-5, with D uncertain. The DNA for the CDR3 is TGTGCCAGTAGTATGGGCGAGGAAGAGACCCAGTACTTC. This translates into CASSMGEEETQYF.